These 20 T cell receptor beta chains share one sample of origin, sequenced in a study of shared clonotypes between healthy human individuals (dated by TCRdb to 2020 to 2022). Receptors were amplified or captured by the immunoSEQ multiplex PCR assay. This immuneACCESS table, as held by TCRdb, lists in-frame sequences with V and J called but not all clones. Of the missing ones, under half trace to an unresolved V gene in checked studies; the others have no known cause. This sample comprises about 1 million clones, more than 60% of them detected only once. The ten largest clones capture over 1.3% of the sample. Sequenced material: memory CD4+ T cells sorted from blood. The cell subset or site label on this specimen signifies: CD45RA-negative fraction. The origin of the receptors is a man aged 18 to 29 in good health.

The CDR3 sequence is CASSVTSGGALEQYF. The DNA of the CDR3 is TGTGCCAGCAGTGTGACTAGCGGGGGGGCCCTCGAGCAGTACTTC. The chain uses TRBV28 and TRBJ2-7; 14 positions match TRBD2. Germline trimming cut 5 bases from V and 6 bases from J; bases unmatched to any gene: 6. The germline V gene has CDR1 MDHEN and CDR2 SYDVKM. The CDR3 extends over 15 amino acids.

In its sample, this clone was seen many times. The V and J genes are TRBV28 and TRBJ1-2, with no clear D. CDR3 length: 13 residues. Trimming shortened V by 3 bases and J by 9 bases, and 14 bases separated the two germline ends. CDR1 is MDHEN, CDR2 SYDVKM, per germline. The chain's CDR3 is CASSLVKGSSYTF. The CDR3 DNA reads TGTGCCAGCAGTTTGGTTAAAGGATCCAGCTACACCTTC.

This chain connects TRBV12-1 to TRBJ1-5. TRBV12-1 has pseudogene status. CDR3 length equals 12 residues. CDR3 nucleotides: TGTGCCCCTGGGGGGGGCCATCAGCCCCAGCATTTT. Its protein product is CAPGGGHQPQHF.

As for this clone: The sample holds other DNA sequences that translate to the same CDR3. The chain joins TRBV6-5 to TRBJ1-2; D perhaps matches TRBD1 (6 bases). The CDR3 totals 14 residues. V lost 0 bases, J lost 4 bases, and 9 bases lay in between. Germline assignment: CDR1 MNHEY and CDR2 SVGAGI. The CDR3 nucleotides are TGTGCCAGCAGTTACTCCAGGGGACCCTATGGCTACACCTTC. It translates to CASSYSRGPYGYTF.

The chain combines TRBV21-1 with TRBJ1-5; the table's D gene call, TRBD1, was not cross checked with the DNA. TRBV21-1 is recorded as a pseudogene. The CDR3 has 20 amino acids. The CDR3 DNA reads TGTGCCAGCAGCAAAGCGCTTGCCGGACAGGGAGAATATGGGGATCAGCCCCAGCATTTT. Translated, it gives CASSKALAGQGEYGDQPQHF.

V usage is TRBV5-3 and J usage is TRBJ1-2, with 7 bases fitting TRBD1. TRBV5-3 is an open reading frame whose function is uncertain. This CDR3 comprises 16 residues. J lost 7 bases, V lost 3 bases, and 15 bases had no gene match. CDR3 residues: CARSSQGGDLSRGYTF. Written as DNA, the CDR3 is TGTGCCAGAAGCTCCCAGGGGGGGGACCTCTCCCGTGGCTACACCTTC.

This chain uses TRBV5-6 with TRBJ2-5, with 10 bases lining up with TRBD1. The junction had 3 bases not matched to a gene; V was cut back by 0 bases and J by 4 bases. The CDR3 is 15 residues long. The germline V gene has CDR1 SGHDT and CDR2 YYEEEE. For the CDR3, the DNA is TGTGCCAGCAGCTTGGAGGACAGGGGGACAGAGACCCAGTACTTC. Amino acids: CASSLEDRGTETQYF.

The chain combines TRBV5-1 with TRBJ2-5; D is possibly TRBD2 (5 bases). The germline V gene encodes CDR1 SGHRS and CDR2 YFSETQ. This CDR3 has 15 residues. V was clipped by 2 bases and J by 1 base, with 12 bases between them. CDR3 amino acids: CASSFQARGQETQYF. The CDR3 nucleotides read TGCGCCAGCAGCTTTCAAGCTCGGGGCCAAGAGACCCAGTACTTC. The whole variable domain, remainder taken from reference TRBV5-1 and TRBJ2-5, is KAGVTQTPRYLIKTRGQQVTLSCSPISGHRSVSWYQQTPGQGLQFLFEYFSETQRNKGNFPGRFSGRQFSNSRSEMNVSTLELGDSALYLCASSFQARGQETQYFGPGTRLLVL.

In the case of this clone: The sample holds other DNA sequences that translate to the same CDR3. For the CDR3, the DNA is TGTGCCAGCGGGAGGGGCGGGAATCAGCCCCAGCATTTT. It specifies CASGRGGNQPQHF. The genes are TRBV19 and TRBJ1-5; possible D gene TRBD1, 5 bases. The CDR3 totals 13 residues. CDR1 and CDR2 from the germline V gene are LNHDA and SQIVND (reference sequence). The V end was cut by 9 bases, the J end by 4 bases, with 13 bases between.

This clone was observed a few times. As DNA, the CDR3 is TGTGCCTGGAGTGGGGTCGGGACCGCCTACAATGAGCAGTTCTTC. Translation: CAWSGVGTAYNEQFF. The chain uses TRBV30 and TRBJ2-1; D assignment may be TRBD1 or TRBD2 (5 bases each). The germline CDR1 and CDR2 sequences are GTSNPN and SVGIG (reference sequence). The CDR3 extends over 15 amino acids. V was pared by 1 base and J by 2 bases, with 12 bases between.

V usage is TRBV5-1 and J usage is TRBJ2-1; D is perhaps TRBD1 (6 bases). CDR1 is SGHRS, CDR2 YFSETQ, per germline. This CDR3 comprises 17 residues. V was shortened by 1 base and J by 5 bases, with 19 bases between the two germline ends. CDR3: CASSLSEAPGADNEQFF. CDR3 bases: TGCGCCAGCAGCTTGTCCGAGGCTCCAGGGGCCGACAATGAGCAGTTCTTC.

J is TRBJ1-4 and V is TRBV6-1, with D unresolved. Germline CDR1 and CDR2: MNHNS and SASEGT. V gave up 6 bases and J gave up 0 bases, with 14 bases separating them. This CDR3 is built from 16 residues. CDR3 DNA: TGTGCCAGCAGGGAACAGTGGCTTGCAACTAATGAAAAACTGTTTTTT. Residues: CASREQWLATNEKLFF.

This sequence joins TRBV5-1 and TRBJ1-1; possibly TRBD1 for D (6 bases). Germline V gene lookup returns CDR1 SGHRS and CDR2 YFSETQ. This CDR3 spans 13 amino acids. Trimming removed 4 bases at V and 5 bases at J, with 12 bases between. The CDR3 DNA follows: TGCGCCAGCAGCCCGGCAGGGGAAACTGAAGCTTTCTTT. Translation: CASSPAGETEAFF.

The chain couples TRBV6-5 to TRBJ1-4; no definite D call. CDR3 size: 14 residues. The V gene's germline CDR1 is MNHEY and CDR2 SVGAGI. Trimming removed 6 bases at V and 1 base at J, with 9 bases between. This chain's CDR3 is CASRPPGTNEKLFF. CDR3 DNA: TGTGCCAGCAGACCCCCGGGAACTAATGAAAAACTGTTTTTT.

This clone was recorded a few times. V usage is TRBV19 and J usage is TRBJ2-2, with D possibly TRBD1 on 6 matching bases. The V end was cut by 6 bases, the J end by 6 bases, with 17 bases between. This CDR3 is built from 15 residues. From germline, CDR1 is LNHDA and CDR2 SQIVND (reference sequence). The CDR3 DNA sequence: TGTGCCAGTAGGAGACAGGTTACGGTCCCCGGGGAGCTGTTTTTT. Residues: CASRRQVTVPGELFF. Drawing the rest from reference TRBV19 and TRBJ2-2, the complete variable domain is DGGITQSPKYLFRKEGQNVTLSCEQNLNHDAMYWYRQDPGQGLRLIYYSQIVNDFQKGDIAEGYSVSREKKESFPLTVTSAQKNPTAFYLCASRRQVTVPGELFFGEGSRLTVL.

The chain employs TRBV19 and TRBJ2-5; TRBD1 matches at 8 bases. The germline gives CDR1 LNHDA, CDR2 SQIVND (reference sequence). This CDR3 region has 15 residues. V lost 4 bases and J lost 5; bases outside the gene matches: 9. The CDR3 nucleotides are TGTGCCAGTAGTAAGACAGGGGACTTCAAGGAGACCCAGTACTTC. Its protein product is CASSKTGDFKETQYF.

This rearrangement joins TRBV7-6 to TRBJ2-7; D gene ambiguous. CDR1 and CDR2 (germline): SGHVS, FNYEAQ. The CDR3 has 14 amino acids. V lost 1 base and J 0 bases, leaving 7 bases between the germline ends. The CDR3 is CASSLGRVSYEQYF. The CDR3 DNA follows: TGTGCCAGCAGCTTAGGACGGGTCTCCTACGAGCAGTACTTC.

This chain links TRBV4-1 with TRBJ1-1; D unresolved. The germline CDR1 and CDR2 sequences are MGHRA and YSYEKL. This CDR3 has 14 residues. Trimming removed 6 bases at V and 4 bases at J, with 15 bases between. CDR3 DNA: TGCGCCAGCAGACCGAGTTCCGGGAGCACTGAAGCTTTCTTT. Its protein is CASRPSSGSTEAFF.

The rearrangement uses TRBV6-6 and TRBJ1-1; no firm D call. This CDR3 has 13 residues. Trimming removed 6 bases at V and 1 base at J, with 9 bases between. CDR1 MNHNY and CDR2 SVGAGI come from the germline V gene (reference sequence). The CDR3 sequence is CASSRQQNTEAFF. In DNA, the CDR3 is TGTGCCAGCAGCCGTCAGCAGAACACTGAAGCTTTCTTT.

In DNA, the CDR3 is TGCGCCAGCAGCTTGGGGGCTGGATTAAGCTCCTACGAGCAGTACTTC. Its translation is CASSLGAGLSSYEQYF. The V call is TRBV5-1, the J call TRBJ2-7; no definite D call. Germline V gene lookup returns CDR1 SGHRS and CDR2 YFSETQ. The length of the CDR3 is 16 residues. The germline V and J ends were trimmed by 0 bases and 0 bases, with 13 bases remaining between them.